Below, 29 T cell receptor beta chains from the same sample are listed, as sequenced in a study of shared clonotypes between healthy human individuals. TCRdb's table, derived via immunoSEQ multiplex PCR, lists solely in-frame clones and lacks some. Counted here are about 2,100,000 clones, approximately 94% occurring once; the ten biggest clones make up over 1.5%. Naive CD8 cells comprised CD45RO-negative, CCR7-positively selected cells, excluding terminally differentiated effector memory CD45RA+ cells. The sequenced sample consisted of naive CD8+ T cells from PBMCs. These receptors were collected from a man aged 18 to 29 in good health. Some clones in this sample may be carry-over from other donors' samples.

The chain couples TRBV4-2 to TRBJ2-5; perhaps D is TRBD1 or TRBD2 (6 bases each). This CDR3 spans 13 amino acids. Germline V gene lookup returns CDR1 LGHNA and CDR2 YNFKEQ. The V end lost 8 bases, the J end lost 3 bases, and 13 bases lay between the germline ends. This chain's CDR3 is CASGGGLKETQYF. For the CDR3, the DNA is TGTGCCAGCGGAGGGGGTTTAAAAGAGACCCAGTACTTC.

This chain connects TRBV28 to TRBJ1-1, with D uncertain. Looked up from germline, CDR1 is MDHEN and CDR2 is SYDVKM. This CDR3 spans 14 amino acids. V lost 3 bases and J 4 bases, leaving 12 bases between the germline ends. CDR3 sequence: CASSFQLDGTEAFF. CDR3 bases: TGTGCCAGCAGTTTTCAGTTGGACGGCACTGAAGCTTTCTTT. The whole variable domain, filled in from reference TRBV28 and TRBJ1-1, reads DVKVTQSSRYLVKRTGEKVFLECVQDMDHENMFWYRQDPGLGLRLIYFSYDVKMKEKGDIPEGYSVSREKKERFSLILESASTNQTSMYLCASSFQLDGTEAFFGQGTRLTVV.

The chain employs TRBV10-3 and TRBJ1-2; D ambiguous. The germline V and J ends were trimmed by 4 bases and 4 bases, with 7 bases remaining between them. This CDR3 spans 12 amino acids. CDR1 ENHRY and CDR2 SYGVKD come from the germline V gene. In DNA form, the CDR3 reads TGTGCCATCAGTGTCTACTTCTATGGCTACACCTTC. As protein: CAISVYFYGYTF.

V and J are TRBV28 and TRBJ2-5; D unclear. The J call may not be correct, given that the DNA end is closer to TRBJ2-7. This CDR3 has 14 residues. Germline CDR1 and CDR2: MDHEN and SYDVKM. CDR3 DNA sequence: TGTGCCAGCAGTTTGCACGGTTCTTCCTACGAGCAGTACTTC. Its translation is CASSLHGSSYEQYF.

This CDR3 is CASSLAGLGADTQYF. In DNA form, the CDR3 reads TGTGCCAGCAGCTTAGCGGGGCTAGGAGCAGATACGCAGTATTTT. V and J are TRBV7-6 and TRBJ2-3; TRBD1 is a possible D gene (5 bases). CDR3 length: 15 amino acids. V was shortened by 0 bases and J by 4 bases, with 11 bases between the two germline ends. CDR1 and CDR2 from the germline V gene are SGHVS and FNYEAQ.

The chain recombines TRBV27 with TRBJ2-7, with TRBD1 identical over 9 bases. Germline V gives CDR1 MNHEY, CDR2 SMNVEV (reference sequence). CDR3 length equals 14 residues. The V gene end was trimmed by 5 bases and the J gene end by 4 bases; junction bases not matched to a gene: 6. The CDR3 loop reads CASSAGTGIYEQYF. Written as DNA, the CDR3 is TGTGCCAGCAGTGCAGGGACAGGGATATACGAGCAGTACTTC.

With regard to this clone: No DNA is shown, since the ends of the CDR3 on it are uncertain; the CDR3 is the one TCRdb lists. This rearrangement joins TRBV11-2 to TRBJ2-7. The CDR3 is 14 amino acids long, termini counted. Germline V lookup: CDR1 SGHAT, CDR2 FQNNGV. CDR3 loop: CASSTSPPTYEQYF.

V and J are TRBV5-1 and TRBJ2-1; D is ambiguous. V was trimmed by 4 bases and J by 0 bases, leaving 17 bases between them. Germline V gene lookup returns CDR1 SGHRS and CDR2 YFSETQ. This CDR3 is built from 17 residues. CDR3 amino acids: CASSLTVRSGSYNEQFF. The CDR3 DNA reads TGCGCCAGCAGCCTAACAGTACGTTCGGGCTCCTACAATGAGCAGTTCTTC.

The genes are TRBV7-9 and TRBJ2-1, with D tentatively TRBD2 (6 bases). Trimming took 4 bases from V and 12 from J, leaving 22 bases between them. Germline values: CDR1 SEHNR, CDR2 FQNEAQ (reference sequence). This CDR3 region has 15 residues. The CDR3 DNA sequence: TGTGCCAGCAGCTCGCTCGACAGCGGGCGGTTTGGGCAGTTCTTC. Encoded protein: CASSSLDSGRFGQFF.

The rearrangement uses TRBV7-9 and TRBJ1-4, with TRBD1 matching over 9 bases. Unmatched junction bases numbered 4, after V lost 1 base and J lost 7 bases. CDR1 and CDR2 (germline): SEHNR, FQNEAQ (reference sequence). The CDR3 length is 15 residues. In DNA, the CDR3 is TGTGCCAGCAGCTTAGAGGGACAGGGCCGTGAAAAACTGTTTTTT. This translates into CASSLEGQGREKLFF.

V is TRBV5-5 and J is TRBJ1-5; perhaps TRBD1 as D (5 bases). V was trimmed by 4 bases and J by 7 bases, leaving 18 bases between them. The CDR3 sequence is 15 residues long. CDR1 SGHKS and CDR2 YYEKEE come from the germline V gene (reference sequence). CDR3 region: CASSLAVGVTQPQHF. The CDR3 nucleotides read TGTGCCAGCAGCCTGGCCGTGGGGGTTACCCAGCCCCAGCATTTT.

There are a few counts of this clone. The gene calls are TRBV11-2 and TRBJ1-1; 12 bases fit TRBD1. Trimming at V came to 3 bases and at J to 6 bases, leaving 2 bases not matched to a gene. This CDR3 spans 14 amino acids. Germline CDR1 reads SGHAT; CDR2 reads FQNNGV. CDR3 protein: CASSLGQGAPEAFF. The CDR3 DNA reads TGTGCCAGCAGCTTGGGACAGGGGGCCCCTGAAGCTTTCTTT.

The V gene is TRBV7-6, the J gene TRBJ2-1; 9 nucleotides align to TRBD1. Germline trimming cut 6 bases from V and 8 bases from J; bases unmatched to any gene: 11. CDR3 length equals 15 residues. Germline CDR1 reads SGHVS; CDR2 reads FNYEAQ. For the CDR3, the DNA is TGTGCCAGCAGAGCCGGGACAGGGTTTGGGGATGAGCAGTTCTTC. It specifies CASRAGTGFGDEQFF.

The J gene is TRBJ1-1, the V gene TRBV12-5, with TRBD1 matching over 10 bases. The germline CDR1 and CDR2 sequences are LGHNT and FRNRAP. V shed 7 bases, J shed 5 bases, and the junction held 10 bases outside the gene matches. The CDR3 totals 15 residues. CDR3 protein: CASVGTGVLRTEAFF. DNA for the CDR3: TGTGCTAGTGTCGGGACAGGGGTCCTAAGAACTGAAGCTTTCTTT.

The chain recombines TRBV6-6 with TRBJ1-3; D is undetermined. Trimming pared 6 bases from V and 8 bases from J, leaving 20 bases between. The CDR3 is 15 residues long. CDR1 and CDR2 from the germline V gene are MNHNY and SVGAGI (reference sequence). CDR3 region: CASRVMGLLVDTIYF. CDR3 DNA sequence: TGTGCCAGCAGAGTAATGGGCCTCTTGGTCGACACCATATATTTT.

The V gene is TRBV27, the J gene TRBJ1-5; 9 positions agree with TRBD1. The CDR3 extends over 16 amino acids. J was trimmed by 2 bases and V by 5 bases; bases with no gene match: 7. Per the germline V gene, CDR1 is MNHEY and CDR2 is SMNVEV (reference sequence). The CDR3 region is CASSVTGGEGNQPQHF. The CDR3 DNA is TGTGCCAGCAGTGTCACAGGGGGCGAGGGCAATCAGCCCCAGCATTTT.

The CDR3 is CASSSRLAGMNEQFF. The CDR3 region has the DNA TGTGCCAGCAGCTCAAGACTAGCGGGAATGAATGAGCAGTTCTTC. This rearrangement joins TRBV13 to TRBJ2-1; 11 bases match TRBD2. V lost 4 bases to trimming and J lost 7 bases; unmatched junction nucleotides: 6. The CDR3 contains 15 residues. Germline CDR1 is PRHDT and CDR2 is FYEKMQ (reference sequence).

The V and J genes are TRBV10-3 and TRBJ1-1; 9 positions match TRBD1. Germline loops: CDR1 ENHRY, CDR2 SYGVKD. After removal of 2 bases from V and 3 bases from J, the junction contained 4 bases not matched to a gene. The CDR3 length is 15 residues. CDR3 residues: CAISERTGVHTEAFF. CDR3 DNA: TGTGCCATCAGTGAGCGGACAGGGGTGCACACTGAAGCTTTCTTT.

This clone was seen a single time. This chain links TRBV21-1 with TRBJ1-1. TRBV21-1 is a listed pseudogene. This CDR3 has 16 residues. DNA of the CDR3: TGTGCCAGCAGGGAAAAAGACCGAGCTCTGAACACTGAAGCTTTCTTT. Translated, it gives CASREKDRALNTEAFF.

The gene calls are TRBV4-1 and TRBJ2-2, with no clear D. Trimming shortened V by 1 base and J by 1 base, and 13 bases separated the two germline ends. This CDR3 comprises 17 residues. Germline CDR1 and CDR2: MGHRA and YSYEKL. DNA for the CDR3: TGCGCCAGCAGCCAAGTTATGCTCAGCCTGAACACCGGGGAGCTGTTTTTT. Translation gives CASSQVMLSLNTGELFF.

The gene calls are TRBV10-1 and TRBJ1-1; D gene ambiguous. CDR1 is WNHNN, CDR2 SYGVQD, per germline (reference sequence). CDR3 length: 13 amino acids. Between the trimmed V and J ends, which lost 0 bases and 4 bases, there was a span of 6 bases. CDR3 sequence (DNA): TGCGCCAGCAGTGAGTCTGAGTCCACTGAAGCTTTCTTT. Translated: CASSESESTEAFF.

The chain carries TRBV4-1 and TRBJ2-7; D ambiguous. Deletions cut 0 bases from V and 7 bases from J, with 7 bases between. There are 12 residues in the CDR3. CDR1 is MGHRA, CDR2 YSYEKL, per germline. CDR3 protein: CASSQDPTEQYF. In DNA, the CDR3 is TGCGCCAGCAGCCAAGATCCGACAGAGCAGTACTTC.

This chain joins TRBV6-1 and TRBJ1-2, with a tentative D call TRBD1 (6 bases). Looked up from germline, CDR1 is MNHNS and CDR2 is SASEGT. The CDR3 is made up of 14 amino acids. Trimming pared 3 bases from V and 4 bases from J, leaving 12 bases between. The CDR3 nucleotides read TGTGCCAGCAGTGATAGGCAGGGGATCTATGGCTACACCTTC. This translates into CASSDRQGIYGYTF.

V usage is TRBV13 and J usage is TRBJ1-2, with D perhaps matching TRBD1 (6 bases). This CDR3 spans 16 amino acids. Between the trimmed V and J ends, which lost 5 bases and 4 bases, there was a span of 20 bases. In germline, CDR1 is PRHDT, CDR2 FYEKMQ (reference sequence). The CDR3 here is CASSPPRTATSYGYTF. CDR3 DNA: TGTGCCAGCAGCCCCCCGAGGACAGCGACCAGCTATGGCTACACCTTC.

The rearrangement joins TRBV4-1 to TRBJ1-1; D remains unclear. V shed 2 bases and J shed 6 bases, with 13 bases lying between them. In germline, CDR1 is MGHRA, CDR2 YSYEKL. The CDR3 has 14 residues. CDR3: CASSQLIPAAEAFF. The CDR3 region has the DNA TGCGCCAGCAGCCAATTAATCCCGGCCGCTGAAGCTTTCTTT.

The V and J genes are TRBV7-9 and TRBJ1-4, with D possibly being TRBD1 (6 bases). This CDR3 is 13 amino acids long. The germline V and J ends were trimmed by 7 bases and 4 bases, with 10 bases remaining between them. In germline, CDR1 is SEHNR, CDR2 FQNEAQ (reference sequence). The CDR3 DNA reads TGTGCCAGCAAGAGGGGGGATAATGAAAAACTGTTTTTT. This sequence encodes CASKRGDNEKLFF.

The chain has TRBV6-4 and TRBJ2-1, with 12 bases lining up with TRBD2. The CDR3 is made up of 15 amino acids. V shed 2 bases, J shed 11 bases, and the junction held 7 bases outside the gene matches. Germline V gene sequence: CDR1 MRHNA, CDR2 SNTAGT. The CDR3 bases are TGTGCCAGCAGTGACACCGGGACTAGCGGGTCTAAGCAGTTCTTC. It encodes CASSDTGTSGSKQFF.

The V call is TRBV7-8, the J call TRBJ2-3; 11 nucleotides line up with TRBD2. This CDR3 contains 19 residues. Trimming took 0 bases from V and 1 from J; bases not matched to a gene: 9. Germline assignment: CDR1 SGHVS and CDR2 FQNEAQ. DNA for the CDR3: TGTGCCAGCAGCTTAGCGTTAGCGGGAGGGAATGTGGGCACAGATACGCAGTATTTT. Translated: CASSLALAGGNVGTDTQYF.

V is TRBV11-2 and J is TRBJ1-2; TRBD1 agrees at 7 bases. This CDR3 is built from 15 residues. Germline values: CDR1 SGHAT, CDR2 FQNNGV. With 3 bases clipped from V and 6 bases from J, the junction kept 10 bases outside the gene matches. The CDR3 region has the DNA TGTGCCAGCAGCTTCTCCCCGGGACAGATAGATGGCTACACCTTC. It yields the protein CASSFSPGQIDGYTF.